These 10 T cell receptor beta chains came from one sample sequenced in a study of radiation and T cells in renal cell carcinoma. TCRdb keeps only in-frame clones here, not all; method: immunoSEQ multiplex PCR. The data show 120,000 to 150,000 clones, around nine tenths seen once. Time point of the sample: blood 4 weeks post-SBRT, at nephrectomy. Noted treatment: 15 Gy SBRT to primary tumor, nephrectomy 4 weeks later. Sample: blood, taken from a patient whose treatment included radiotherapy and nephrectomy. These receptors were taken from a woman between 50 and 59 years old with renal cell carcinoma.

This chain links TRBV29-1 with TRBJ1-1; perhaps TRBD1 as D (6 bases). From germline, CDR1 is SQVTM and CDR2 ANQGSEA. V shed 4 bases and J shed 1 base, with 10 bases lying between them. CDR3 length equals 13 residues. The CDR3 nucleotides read TGCAGCGTTGCCGGGACACAGAACACTGAAGCTTTCTTT. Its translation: CSVAGTQNTEAFF.

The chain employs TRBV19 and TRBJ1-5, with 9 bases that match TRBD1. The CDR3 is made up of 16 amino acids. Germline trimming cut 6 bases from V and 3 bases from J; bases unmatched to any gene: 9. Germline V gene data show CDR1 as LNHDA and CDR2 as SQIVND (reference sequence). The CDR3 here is CASSKPGQGVNQPQHF. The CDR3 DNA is TGTGCCAGTAGCAAACCGGGACAGGGTGTCAATCAGCCCCAGCATTTT.

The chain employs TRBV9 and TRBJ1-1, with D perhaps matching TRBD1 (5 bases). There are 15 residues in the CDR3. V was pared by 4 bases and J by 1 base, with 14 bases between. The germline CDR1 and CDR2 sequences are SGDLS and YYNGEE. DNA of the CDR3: TGTGCCAGCAGCCGGGACCGCGGGGCGAACACTGAAGCTTTCTTT. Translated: CASSRDRGANTEAFF.

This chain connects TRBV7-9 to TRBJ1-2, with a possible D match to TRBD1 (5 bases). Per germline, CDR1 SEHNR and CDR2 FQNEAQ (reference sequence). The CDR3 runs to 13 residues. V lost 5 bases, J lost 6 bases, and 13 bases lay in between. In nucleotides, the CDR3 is TGTGCCAGCAGCCCAGGGTTCGGTAATGGCTACACCTTC. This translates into CASSPGFGNGYTF.

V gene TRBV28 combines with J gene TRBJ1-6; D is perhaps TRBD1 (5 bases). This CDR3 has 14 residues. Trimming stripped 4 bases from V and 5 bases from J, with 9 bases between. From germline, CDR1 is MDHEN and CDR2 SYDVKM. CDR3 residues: CASSSGHDNSPLHF. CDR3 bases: TGTGCCAGCAGTTCTGGACATGATAATTCACCCCTCCACTTT.

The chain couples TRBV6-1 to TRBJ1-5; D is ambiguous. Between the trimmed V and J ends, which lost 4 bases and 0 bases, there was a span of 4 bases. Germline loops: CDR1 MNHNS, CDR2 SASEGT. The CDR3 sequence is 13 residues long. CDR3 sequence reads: CASSGHSNQPQHF. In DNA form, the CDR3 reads TGTGCCAGCAGTGGACATAGCAATCAGCCCCAGCATTTT.

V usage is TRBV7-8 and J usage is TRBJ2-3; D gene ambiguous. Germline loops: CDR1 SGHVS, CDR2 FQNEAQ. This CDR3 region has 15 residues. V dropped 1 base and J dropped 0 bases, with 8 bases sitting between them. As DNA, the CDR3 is TGTGCCAGCAGCTTAGTTAGATCTAGCACAGATACGCAGTATTTT. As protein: CASSLVRSSTDTQYF.

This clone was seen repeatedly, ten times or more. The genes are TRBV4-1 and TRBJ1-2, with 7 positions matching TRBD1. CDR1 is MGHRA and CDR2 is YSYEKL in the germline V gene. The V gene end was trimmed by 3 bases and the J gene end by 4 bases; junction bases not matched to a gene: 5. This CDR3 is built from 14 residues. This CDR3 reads CASSQLGQPYGYTF. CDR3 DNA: TGCGCCAGCAGCCAGCTGGGACAGCCCTATGGCTACACCTTC.

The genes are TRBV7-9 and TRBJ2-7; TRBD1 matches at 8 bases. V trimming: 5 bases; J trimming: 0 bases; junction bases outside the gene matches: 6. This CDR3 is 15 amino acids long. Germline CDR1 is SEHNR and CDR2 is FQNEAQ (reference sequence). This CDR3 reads CASSEWTGSSYEQYF. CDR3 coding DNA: TGTGCCAGCAGCGAATGGACAGGGAGCTCCTACGAGCAGTACTTC.

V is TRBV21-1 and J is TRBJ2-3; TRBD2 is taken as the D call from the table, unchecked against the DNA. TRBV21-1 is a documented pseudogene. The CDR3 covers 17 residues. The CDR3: CASSNGLAGAGTDTQYF. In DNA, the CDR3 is TGTGCCAGCAGCAACGGACTAGCGGGAGCTGGCACAGATACGCAGTATTTT.